In its sample, the clone carrying this TCR beta chain was seen many times. The antigen remains undetermined. The sample is drawn from a study of T-cell memory formation after mild COVID-19. Study results and caveats: Day 15 to 85 contracting clones showed balanced CD4/CD8; later expanders leaned CD4+. Memory from before infection featured some responding clones, which suggests cross-reactive memory joined. Day 37-peaking second-wave clones had unconfirmed SARS-CoV-2 specificity.

Constant-segment-primed 5'RACE gave TCR alpha and TCR beta cDNA libraries with sample barcodes and UMIs. One entry per CDR3 protein, called by TCRdb with MiXCR from the 5' RACE reads. The data hold some 340,000 distinct CDR3 sequences, with about an eighth observed a single time. V was clipped by 3 bases and J by 4 bases, with 9 bases between them. Germline V CDR1 and CDR2: SEHNR, FQNEAQ (reference sequence). The CDR3 spans 13 residues. The chain is built from TRBV7-9 and TRBJ1-2, with no clear D. This clonotype originated in a man younger than 35 who had mild COVID-19 (a few samples of this study predate the infection). Cell type and time point are not known. Source material: PBMCs or a T cell subset sorted from them (not recorded which). CDR3 amino acids: CASSFGRFYGYTF. The CDR3 nucleotides are TGTGCCAGCAGCTTCGGCCGATTCTATGGCTACACCTTC.